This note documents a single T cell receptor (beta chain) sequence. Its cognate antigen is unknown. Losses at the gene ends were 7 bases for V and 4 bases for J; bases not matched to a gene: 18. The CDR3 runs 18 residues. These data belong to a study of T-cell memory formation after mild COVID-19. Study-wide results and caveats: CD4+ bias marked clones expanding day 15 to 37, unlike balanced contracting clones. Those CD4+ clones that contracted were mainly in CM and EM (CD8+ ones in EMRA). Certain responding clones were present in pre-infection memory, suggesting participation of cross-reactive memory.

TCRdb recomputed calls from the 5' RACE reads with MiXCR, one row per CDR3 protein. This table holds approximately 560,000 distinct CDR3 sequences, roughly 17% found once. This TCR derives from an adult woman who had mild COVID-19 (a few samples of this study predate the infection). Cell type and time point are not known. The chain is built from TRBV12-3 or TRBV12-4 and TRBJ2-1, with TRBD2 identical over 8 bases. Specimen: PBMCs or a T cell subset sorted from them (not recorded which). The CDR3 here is CASIGDSGIGGLYNEQFF. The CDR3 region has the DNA TGTGCCAGCATAGGCGATAGCGGGATTGGGGGCCTATACAATGAGCAGTTCTTC.